The 6 T cell receptor beta chains given below trace back to one sample, sequenced in a study of CD8 T cells in ankylosing spondylitis. TCRdb redid the calling of the 5' RACE reads with MiXCR, one entry per CDR3 protein. The sample holds approximately 24,000 distinct CDR3 sequences, roughly 2.5% seen once. Sample: blood, either unsorted or a sorted T cell fraction (not recorded which). These receptors were obtained from a female donor with ankylosing spondylitis or in good health (not recorded which).

This clonotype was counted at least ten times. This sequence joins TRBV9 and TRBJ1-1, with TRBD1 matching 11 bases. This CDR3 has 13 amino acids. The J segment lost 6 bases and the V segment lost 5 bases, leaving 3 bases of the junction unmatched. Germline loops: CDR1 SGDLS, CDR2 YYNGEE. The chain's CDR3 is CASRGQGAAEAFF. CDR3 DNA: TGTGCCAGCAGAGGACAGGGGGCAGCTGAAGCTTTCTTT.

Ten or more counts support this clonotype. V usage is TRBV9 and J usage is TRBJ2-1; the match to TRBD2 covers 9 bases. V dropped 0 bases and J dropped 8; count of bases not matched to a gene: 6. The germline V gene encodes CDR1 SGDLS and CDR2 YYNGEE. The CDR3 has 15 amino acids. Here the CDR3 DNA reads TGTGCCAGCAGCGTAGTCCCAGCGGGAGGTTATGAGCAGTTCTTC. The encoded protein is CASSVVPAGGYEQFF.

There are many counts of this clonotype. This chain joins TRBV9 and TRBJ2-3; 8 bases map to TRBD2. The V gene's germline CDR1 is SGDLS and CDR2 YYNGEE. The junction had 6 bases not matched to a gene; V was cut back by 0 bases and J by 3 bases. CDR3 length: 16 amino acids. The CDR3 region has the DNA TGTGCCAGCAGCGTAGGACGGGGGGGCCGGACAGATACGCAGTATTTT. Its translation is CASSVGRGGRTDTQYF.

This clonotype was seen repeatedly, ten times or more. V gene TRBV9 combines with J gene TRBJ1-1; D remains unclear. This CDR3 comprises 12 residues. V was clipped by 4 bases and J by 3 bases, with 7 bases between them. Germline V gives CDR1 SGDLS, CDR2 YYNGEE. The CDR3 spells CASSRSDTEAFF. The CDR3 DNA follows: TGTGCCAGCAGCCGGTCAGACACTGAAGCTTTCTTT. The variable domain in full, with the rest retrieved from reference TRBV9 and TRBJ1-1, is DSGVTQTPKHLITATGQRVTLRCSPRSGDLSVYWYQQSLDQGLQFLIQYYNGEERAKGNILERFSAQQFPDLHSELNLSSLELGDSALYFCASSRSDTEAFFGQGTRLTVV.

This clonotype was observed at least ten times. V and J are TRBV9 and TRBJ1-6; TRBD1 might be the D (5 bases). The CDR3 contains 15 residues. Trimming took 2 bases from V and 9 from J, leaving 15 bases between them. Germline CDR1 is SGDLS and CDR2 is YYNGEE. CDR3 region: CASSVEGVSSSPLHF. The DNA for the CDR3 is TGTGCCAGCAGCGTGGAAGGGGTCTCTAGTTCACCCCTCCACTTT.

Ten or more counts support this clonotype. V is TRBV9 and J is TRBJ2-3; tentatively, D is TRBD1 (6 bases). Germline assignment: CDR1 SGDLS and CDR2 YYNGEE. The CDR3 is made up of 16 amino acids. V was shortened by 4 bases and J by 0 bases, with 15 bases between the two germline ends. This CDR3 is CASSSVGDTSTDTQYF. In nucleotides, the CDR3 is TGTGCCAGCAGCTCTGTGGGGGACACTAGCACAGATACGCAGTATTTT.